A selection of T cell receptor beta chains follows, all from one sample in a study of blood T cell repertoires in COVID-19. Clones were read by immunoSEQ multiplex PCR, and TCRdb kept only the in-frame ones, dropping some. The sample lists more than 85,000 clones; 72% were seen once. Material for sequencing was peripheral blood. The receptors were gathered from a woman in her fifties or sixties with acute or convalescent COVID-19. CDR3s include the opening cysteine and the closing phenylalanine or tryptophan. The D gene is left open where the match is weak. Rows give clone size only sometimes, using once, few, many, or a class for an expanded clone.

CDR3: CASSQGGAYEQYF; DNA: TGTGCCAGCAGTCAAGGGGGCGCCTACGAGCAGTACTTC; D: TRBD1; J: TRBJ2-7; size: -; V: TRBV7-9
CDR3: CASSYGGNTIYF; DNA: TGCGCCAGCAGCTACGGTGGAAACACCATATATTTT; D: -; J: TRBJ1-3; size: once; V: TRBV5-1
CDR3: CASRLPGQGNEKLFF; DNA: TGTGCCAGTAGATTACCGGGACAGGGAAATGAAAAACTGTTTTTT; D: TRBD1; J: TRBJ1-4; size: -; V: TRBV19
CDR3: CASRGPGNTGELFF; DNA: TGTGCCAGCCGAGGGCCGGGCAACACCGGGGAGCTGTTTTTT; D: -; J: TRBJ2-2; size: -; V: TRBV7-2
CDR3: CASSQLSGGGSSYNEQFF; DNA: TGTGCCAGCAGCCAACTTAGCGGGGGTGGAAGCTCCTACAATGAGCAGTTCTTC; D: TRBD2; J: TRBJ2-1; size: -; V: TRBV3-1/TRBV3-2
CDR3: CSVGDRATYGYTF; DNA: TGCAGCGTTGGAGACAGGGCGACCTATGGCTACACCTTC; D: TRBD1; J: TRBJ1-2; size: -; V: TRBV29-1
CDR3: CASSSRPGANEKLFF; DNA: TGCGCCAGCAGCTCCCGTCCCGGGGCTAATGAAAAACTGTTTTTT; D: -; J: TRBJ1-4; size: -; V: TRBV4-3
CDR3: CASSPASSRQPQHF; DNA: TGTGCCAGCAGCCCCGCTTCTTCCCGGCAGCCCCAGCATTTT; D: -; J: TRBJ1-5; size: -; V: TRBV14
CDR3: CASSLGASTDTQYF; DNA: TGTGCCAGCAGCTTGGGGGCGAGCACAGATACGCAGTATTTT; D: -; J: TRBJ2-3; size: few; V: TRBV11-1
CDR3: CASSQRGQLPYEQYF; DNA: TGTGCCAGCAGCCAACGGGGACAGTTACCCTACGAGCAGTACTTC; D: TRBD1; J: TRBJ2-7; size: -; V: TRBV7-8
CDR3: CATSDPRTSGGTSTDTQYF; DNA: TGTGCCACCAGTGACCCCAGAACTAGCGGGGGGACTAGCACAGATACGCAGTATTTT; D: TRBD2; J: TRBJ2-3; size: -; V: TRBV24-1
CDR3: CASSVQGALKKLFF; DNA: TGTGCCAGCAGCGTACAGGGGGCGCTGAAAAAACTGTTTTTT; D: TRBD1; J: TRBJ1-4; size: -; V: TRBV5-6
CDR3: CASSSLQGYGYTF; DNA: TGTGCCAGCAGTTCTTTACAGGGCTATGGCTACACCTTC; D: -; J: TRBJ1-2; size: -; V: TRBV28
CDR3: CASSRRGLGEQYF; DNA: TGTGCCAGCAGCCGCAGGGGTCTGGGAGAGCAGTACTTC; D: -; J: TRBJ2-7; size: -; V: TRBV7-2
CDR3: CASSAGVGEAFF; DNA: TGTGCCAGTAGTGCCGGAGTTGGGGAAGCTTTCTTT; D: -; J: TRBJ1-1; size: -; V: TRBV19
CDR3: CASSARAGETQYF; DNA: TGTGCCAGCAGCGCCAGGGCTGGAGAGACCCAGTACTTC; D: -; J: TRBJ2-5; size: -; V: TRBV6-5
CDR3: CASSERRNTEAFF; DNA: TGTGCCAGCAGTGAACGTAGGAACACTGAAGCTTTCTTT; D: -; J: TRBJ1-1; size: many; V: TRBV2
CDR3: CASSLYGTDTQYF; DNA: TGTGCCAGCAGTCTCTACGGCACAGATACGCAGTATTTT; D: -; J: TRBJ2-3; size: few; V: TRBV12-3/TRBV12-4
CDR3: CASSLEGQGAGEQFF; DNA: TGTGCCAGCAGCTTAGAGGGACAGGGGGCAGGTGAGCAGTTCTTC; D: TRBD1; J: TRBJ2-1; size: -; V: TRBV7-6
CDR3: CASSLASGRESYEQYF; DNA: TGCGCCAGCAGCTTGGCGTCAGGGCGCGAGTCCTACGAGCAGTACTTC; D: -; J: TRBJ2-7; size: -; V: TRBV5-1
CDR3: CASSIEGETQYF; DNA: TGTGCCAGTAGTATTGAGGGAGAGACCCAGTACTTC; D: -; J: TRBJ2-5; size: once; V: TRBV19
CDR3: CASSKGDMTPYGYTF; DNA: TGTGCCAGCAGCAAAGGGGACATGACGCCTTATGGCTACACCTTC; D: -; J: TRBJ1-2; size: -; V: TRBV21-1
CDR3: CASSKGRQGEGDTEAFF; DNA: TGTGCCAGCAGCAAAGGGCGACAGGGTGAAGGGGACACTGAAGCTTTCTTT; D: -; J: TRBJ1-1; size: few; V: TRBV21-1
CDR3: CASADPGQRSSTDTQYF; DNA: TGTGCCAGCGCAGATCCGGGACAGCGATCTAGCACAGATACGCAGTATTTT; D: TRBD1; J: TRBJ2-3; size: -; V: TRBV25-1
CDR3: CASLPRGGYSNQPQHF; DNA: TGTGCCAGCCTTCCTCGGGGAGGTTATAGCAATCAGCCCCAGCATTTT; D: -; J: TRBJ1-5; size: -; V: TRBV27
CDR3: CASSFTGDNSPLHF; DNA: TGTGCCAGCAGCTTTACAGGGGATAATTCACCCCTCCACTTT; D: TRBD1; J: TRBJ1-6; size: -; V: TRBV7-9
CDR3: CASSLAPDYNEQFF; DNA: TGTGCCAGCAGCTTAGCCCCAGACTACAATGAGCAGTTCTTC; D: -; J: TRBJ2-1; size: -; V: TRBV7-9